The T cell receptor beta chain under discussion was sequenced for a study of CD8 T cells in Susac syndrome. This CDR3 has 15 amino acids. The germline gives CDR1 MGHRA, CDR2 YSYEKL. The V end was cut by 8 bases, the J end by 4 bases, with 17 bases between. The RNA input was about 0.45 to 1 ug, and it was reverse transcribed with random hexamers. TCRdb re-called the immunoSEQ multiplex PCR reads with MiXCR, one entry per CDR3 protein. The table lists 95,000 to 150,000 distinct CDR3 sequences, approximately 93% of them singletons. The sample comprised CD8+ T cells from PBMCs. The chain employs TRBV4-1 and TRBJ2-2, with D perhaps TRBD2 (5 bases). The receptor comes from a human donor with multiple sclerosis. CDR3 amino acids: CASRGASGGTGELFF. CDR3 nucleotide sequence: TGCGCCAGCCGCGGTGCAAGCGGCGGCACCGGGGAGCTGTTTTTT.